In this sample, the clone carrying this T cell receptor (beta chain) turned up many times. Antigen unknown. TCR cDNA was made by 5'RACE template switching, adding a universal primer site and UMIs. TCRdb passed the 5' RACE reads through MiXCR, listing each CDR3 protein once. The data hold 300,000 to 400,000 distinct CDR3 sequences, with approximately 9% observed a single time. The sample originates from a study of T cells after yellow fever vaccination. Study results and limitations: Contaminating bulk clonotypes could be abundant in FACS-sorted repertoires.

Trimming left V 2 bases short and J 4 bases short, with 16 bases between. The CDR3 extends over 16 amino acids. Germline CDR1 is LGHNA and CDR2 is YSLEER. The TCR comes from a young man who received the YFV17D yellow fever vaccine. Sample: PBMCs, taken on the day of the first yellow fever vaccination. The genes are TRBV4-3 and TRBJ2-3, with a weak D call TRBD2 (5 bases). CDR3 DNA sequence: TGCGCCAGCAGCCAACAGCCTAGCCCAGTCCCAGATACGCAGTATTTT. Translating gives CASSQQPSPVPDTQYF.